The clone carrying this T cell receptor beta chain was counted many times. What it binds is not known. With 10-nucleotide random UMIs included, cDNA was synthesized by 5'RACE. In TCRdb, the 5' RACE reads were re-called with MiXCR into one record per CDR3 protein. The table has 50,000 to 75,000 distinct CDR3 sequences, over 9.5% seen once. This entry is derived from a study of neurological immune-mediated disorders. Germline assignment: CDR1 KGHDR and CDR2 SFDVKD. This CDR3 spans 16 amino acids. Deletions cut 4 bases from V and 7 bases from J, with 21 bases between. Study-wide findings and caveats: CDR3 amino acid sequences of expanded clones were not shared across subjects, a result suggesting private repertoires in all groups. The greatest TCR clonal expansion appeared in HTLV-1-associated myelopathy and the smallest, falling below healthy controls, in multiple sclerosis.

It was from 2 million PBMCs stored at -80 C that the unsorted libraries were obtained. The chain carries TRBV24-1 and TRBJ1-2, with D tentatively TRBD1 (5 bases). This TCR was recovered from a woman in her sixties or seventies with HTLV-1-associated myelopathy (HAM/TSP). Material: PBMCs. In nucleotides, the CDR3 is TGTGCCACCAGTGACGGGTCGGGAGGATCGAGGGGTGGCTACACCTTC. It codes for CATSDGSGGSRGGYTF.